The next 25 T cell receptor beta chains were all read from a single sample in a study of technical replicates of blood from several donors. Profiling relied on immunoSEQ multiplex PCR, and the TCRdb table lists in-frame clones only, not all of them. The sample has tens of thousands of clones, about 94% seen once. Sequencing input: T cells isolated from PBMCs. These receptors were taken from a human donor in good health.

The rearrangement uses TRBV19 and TRBJ2-2; TRBD1 matches 8 bases. V dropped 4 bases and J dropped 6; count of bases not matched to a gene: 7. The CDR3 has 15 residues. Germline loops: CDR1 LNHDA, CDR2 SQIVND (reference sequence). CDR3 amino acids: CASSNRDRGSGELFF. DNA of the CDR3: TGTGCCAGTAGTAACCGAGACAGGGGATCCGGGGAGCTGTTTTTT.

The chain has TRBV6-1 and TRBJ2-3, with no clear D. Germline lookup yields CDR1 MNHNS and CDR2 SASEGT. CDR3 length: 13 amino acids. The V end lost 7 bases, the J end lost 3 bases, and 11 bases lay between the germline ends. CDR3: CASNLVGTDTQYF. The CDR3 nucleotides are TGTGCCAGCAACCTAGTAGGAACAGATACGCAGTATTTT.

The chain carries TRBV5-1 and TRBJ2-7; 11 nucleotides match TRBD2. V was pared by 4 bases and J by 3 bases, with 12 bases of the junction left unmatched. Germline V gene lookup returns CDR1 SGHRS and CDR2 YFSETQ. The CDR3 contains 17 residues. Written as DNA, the CDR3 is TGCGCCAGCAGCGTCGGGACTAGCGGAGAAAATTACTACGAGCAGTACTTC. Its protein is CASSVGTSGENYYEQYF.

The chain joins TRBV7-9 to TRBJ1-1; D ambiguous. V gave up 3 bases and J gave up 1 base, with 12 bases separating them. Germline-derived CDR1 and CDR2 are SEHNR and FQNEAQ (reference sequence). There are 15 residues in the CDR3. The DNA for the CDR3 is TGTGCCAGCAGCTTTTCAGGTGCAGCGAACACTGAAGCTTTCTTT. Its translation: CASSFSGAANTEAFF.

The chain couples TRBV19 to TRBJ2-2; TRBD1 might be the D (6 bases). V lost 5 bases, J lost 1 base, and 14 bases lay in between. CDR1 LNHDA and CDR2 SQIVND come from the germline V gene (reference sequence). The CDR3 is 16 amino acids. The CDR3 here is CASSATGFRNTGELFF. In DNA, the CDR3 is TGTGCCAGTAGTGCCACAGGGTTTCGGAACACCGGGGAGCTGTTTTTT.

In its sample, this clone was seen once. The chain employs TRBV19 and TRBJ1-2; TRBD1 agrees at 7 bases. There are 16 residues in the CDR3. In germline, CDR1 is LNHDA, CDR2 SQIVND (reference sequence). V lost 6 bases, J lost 3 bases, and 13 bases stayed unmatched. CDR3 loop: CASSREQGSHHYGYTF. The CDR3 DNA reads TGTGCCAGTAGCAGGGAACAGGGGTCCCACCACTATGGCTACACCTTC.

CDR3 sequence: CASSQDSGGSYEQYF. CDR3 DNA sequence: TGTGCCAGCAGCCAAGATAGCGGGGGCTCCTACGAGCAGTACTTC. J is TRBJ2-7 and V is TRBV4-2; the match to TRBD2 covers 9 bases. The junction had 0 bases not matched to a gene; V was cut back by 0 bases and J by 0 bases. The germline V gene has CDR1 LGHNA and CDR2 YNFKEQ. The CDR3 length is 15 residues.

The V gene is TRBV6-6, the J gene TRBJ1-1; 8 bases are shared with TRBD1. Germline assignment: CDR1 MNHNY and CDR2 SVGAGI (reference sequence). CDR3 length equals 14 residues. Trimming cost V 2 bases and J 7 bases; bases outside gene matches: 6. CDR3 in amino acids: CASSYAGTGIEAFF. In DNA, the CDR3 is TGTGCCAGCAGTTACGCCGGGACAGGCATTGAAGCTTTCTTT.

The sample holds one count of this clone. This rearrangement joins TRBV28 to TRBJ2-7; 9 nucleotides match TRBD2. Germline V gene lookup returns CDR1 MDHEN and CDR2 SYDVKM. V lost 3 bases and J lost 6; bases outside the gene matches: 12. CDR3 length equals 16 residues. CDR3 amino acids: CASSFSALAGYREQYF. CDR3 nucleotides: TGTGCCAGCAGTTTCTCCGCGCTAGCGGGATACCGCGAGCAGTACTTC.

The chain joins TRBV29-1 to TRBJ2-5; D might be TRBD2 (7 bases). Trimming pared 6 bases from V and 1 base from J, leaving 18 bases between. This CDR3 is built from 15 residues. Germline CDR1 is SQVTM and CDR2 is ANQGSEA. In DNA, the CDR3 is TGCAGCGTCACCTGGAAAGGGGGGGCCCAAGAGACCCAGTACTTC. It encodes CSVTWKGGAQETQYF.

This clone was counted once. This sequence joins TRBV6-5 and TRBJ1-1, with D possibly matching TRBD1 (6 bases). Germline values: CDR1 MNHEY, CDR2 SVGAGI. With 6 bases removed from V and 2 bases from J, the gap between germline ends came to 13 bases. The CDR3 is 14 amino acids. CDR3 protein: CASSRDTVNTEAFF. In DNA form, the CDR3 reads TGTGCCAGCAGCAGGGACACGGTTAACACTGAAGCTTTCTTT.

The V and J genes are TRBV19 and TRBJ2-1; no clear D gene. With 4 bases removed from V and 0 bases from J, the gap between germline ends came to 10 bases. The CDR3 has 15 residues. Germline CDR1 LNHDA, CDR2 SQIVND (reference sequence). The CDR3 nucleotides are TGTGCCAGTAGTACAGGAATGAGCTCCTACAATGAGCAGTTCTTC. Protein sequence: CASSTGMSSYNEQFF.

This sequence joins TRBV10-2 and TRBJ2-7; no reliable D call. Germline CDR1 and CDR2: WSHSY and SAAADI. Trimming left V 8 bases short and J 0 bases short, with 14 bases between. This CDR3 is 14 amino acids long. The CDR3 DNA reads TGCGCCAGCTCGAGAGATGTCGGCTCCTACGAGCAGTACTTC. Its protein is CASSRDVGSYEQYF.

The chain couples TRBV14 to TRBJ2-7; no reliable D call. Germline CDR1 SGHDN, CDR2 FVKESK. The CDR3 contains 14 residues. Trimming shortened V by 1 base and J by 0 bases, and 7 bases separated the two germline ends. The CDR3 region has the DNA TGTGCCAGCAGCCAAGCCCCCCTCTCCTACGAGCAGTACTTC. It yields the protein CASSQAPLSYEQYF. Based on the CDR3 plus reference TRBV14 and TRBJ2-7, the full variable domain is EAGVTQFPSHSVIEKGQTVTLRCDPISGHDNLYWYRRVMGKEIKFLLHFVKESKQDESGMPNNRFLAERTGGTYSTLKVQPAELEDSGVYFCASSQAPLSYEQYFGPGTRLTVT.

The chain is built from TRBV19 and TRBJ2-7; the D gene is possibly TRBD2 (5 bases). Trimming cost V 7 bases and J 4 bases, with 17 bases left between them. CDR1 LNHDA and CDR2 SQIVND come from the germline V gene (reference sequence). CDR3 length: 14 residues. The CDR3 spells CASKPRDSEYEQYF. CDR3 in DNA: TGTGCCAGTAAACCCCGGGATTCCGAGTACGAGCAGTACTTC.

The chain is built from TRBV11-3 and TRBJ2-5, with D possibly matching TRBD2 (6 bases). V lost 5 bases, J lost 5 bases, and 15 bases lay in between. This CDR3 is built from 14 residues. The germline V gene encodes CDR1 SGHNT and CDR2 YENEEA. CDR3 in DNA: TGTGCCAGCAGCCACGGGGGTGGGCCGGAGACCCAGTACTTC. Protein sequence: CASSHGGGPETQYF.

This chain joins TRBV6-4 and TRBJ2-2; weak D call: TRBD2 (6 bases). The CDR3 has 16 amino acids. The V end was cut by 2 bases, the J end by 2 bases, with 12 bases between. Germline CDR1 reads MRHNA; CDR2 reads SNTAGT. The CDR3 here is CASSDLDYPNTGELFF. CDR3 DNA: TGTGCCAGCAGTGACCTGGACTATCCTAACACCGGGGAGCTGTTTTTT.

This chain joins TRBV19 and TRBJ2-2; 12 bases match TRBD2. The V segment lost 5 bases and the J segment 1 base; nucleotides outside the gene matches: 11. CDR3 length: 19 amino acids. The V gene's germline CDR1 is LNHDA and CDR2 SQIVND (reference sequence). CDR3 DNA sequence: TGTGCCAGTAGTGCCCCTAGCGGGAGGGCCGGGAAGAACACCGGGGAGCTGTTTTTT. Amino acids: CASSAPSGRAGKNTGELFF.

The chain employs TRBV27 and TRBJ2-7, with D possibly matching TRBD1 (5 bases). V was pared by 3 bases and J by 3 bases, with 12 bases between. The CDR3 has 14 amino acids. The germline V gene encodes CDR1 MNHEY and CDR2 SMNVEV (reference sequence). The CDR3 DNA reads as TGTGCCAGCAGTTTCCAGGGTAACGGCTACGAGCAGTACTTC. It specifies CASSFQGNGYEQYF.

The V call is TRBV6-1, the J call TRBJ1-1, with TRBD1 matching over 7 bases. J lost 4 bases, V lost 10 bases, and 9 bases had no gene match. In germline, CDR1 is MNHNS, CDR2 SASEGT. The CDR3 spans 13 residues. The CDR3 region has the DNA TGTGCCACCGAGACAGGGTCGAGCACTGAAGCTTTCTTT. Translated: CATETGSSTEAFF.

Note on this clone: Germline and junction disagree at one end, which may indicate a read error. Written as DNA, the CDR3 is TGTGCCAGCAGCTTAGACGGGGGAGAAGTCTTC. It is translated as CASSLDGGEVF. J is TRBJ2-1 and V is TRBV11-2, with D possibly TRBD2 on 6 matching bases. Germline CDR1 SGHAT, CDR2 FQNNGV. This CDR3 has 11 amino acids.

This sequence joins TRBV19 and TRBJ2-7; 9 bases fit TRBD1. With V trimmed by 4 bases and J by 1 base, 14 bases remained unmatched. CDR3 length: 18 amino acids. CDR1 is LNHDA, CDR2 SQIVND, per germline (reference sequence). This CDR3 is CASSRPHRQGGISYEQYF. The CDR3 nucleotides read TGTGCCAGTAGTAGACCCCACCGACAGGGGGGTATTTCCTACGAGCAGTACTTC. Looking up the rest from reference TRBV19 and TRBJ2-7 gives the full variable domain: DGGITQSPKYLFRKEGQNVTLSCEQNLNHDAMYWYRQDPGQGLRLIYYSQIVNDFQKGDIAEGYSVSREKKESFPLTVTSAQKNPTAFYLCASSRPHRQGGISYEQYFGPGTRLTVT.

The chain employs TRBV6-4 and TRBJ1-1, with D perhaps TRBD1 (6 bases). V lost 3 bases and J 10 bases, leaving 18 bases between the germline ends. This CDR3 contains 14 residues. Germline values: CDR1 MRHNA, CDR2 SNTAGT. CDR3 DNA sequence: TGTGCCAGCAGTGAGGGGGCCACGCCTGGAGTAGCTTTCTTT. Its translation is CASSEGATPGVAFF.

The chain links TRBV4-1 to TRBJ2-3; D is perhaps TRBD1 (5 bases). Trimming took 5 bases from V and 1 from J, leaving 19 bases between them. This CDR3 spans 17 amino acids. The V gene's germline CDR1 is MGHRA and CDR2 YSYEKL. CDR3 nucleotides: TGCGCCAGCAGCTTCCCCCCCCGGACACCCGGCACAGATACGCAGTATTTT. Residues: CASSFPPRTPGTDTQYF.

The rearrangement uses TRBV2 and TRBJ2-7; D is perhaps TRBD1 (5 bases). Germline V gene lookup returns CDR1 SNHLY and CDR2 FYNNEI. V was clipped by 7 bases and J by 5 bases, with 15 bases between them. This CDR3 has 13 amino acids. The CDR3 bases are TGTGCCAGCACCGGACACCCCTCGGACGAGCAGTACTTC. It yields the protein CASTGHPSDEQYF. Full variable domain (rest looked up from reference TRBV2 and TRBJ2-7): EPEVTQTPSHQVTQMGQEVILRCVPISNHLYFYWYRQILGQKVEFLVSFYNNEISEKSEIFDDQFSVERPDGSNFTLKIRSTKLEDSAMYFCASTGHPSDEQYFGPGTRLTVT.